What follows describes a single T cell receptor beta chain. Its antigen is not known. The V and J ends lost 2 bases and 2 bases respectively, with 11 bases between them. CDR3 length: 14 residues. CDR1 and CDR2 (germline): SGHNT, YYREEE (reference sequence). This sample is drawn from a study of beta chain features in type 1 diabetes. The study reverse transcribed the entire isolated RNA, so it sequenced expressed TCRB transcripts. Assay: immunoSEQ multiplex PCR; the TCRdb copy retains only in-frame clones and omits some. This table has 450,000 or so clones, about 10% appearing once. Per donor, one heparinised blood draw averaged approximately 110 mL. The study, taken as a whole, reports: People with Type 1 diabetes carried modestly yet significantly shorter TCRB CDR3s in all four CD4+ subsets.

This clonotype originated in a woman in her late teens or twenties in good health. V is TRBV5-4 and J is TRBJ2-7; tentative D call: TRBD2 (5 bases). Sequencing was carried out using naive CD4+ T cells from blood. The CDR3, as DNA: TGTGCCAGCAGCTTTTTTGAGGGAACCTACGAGCAGTACTTC. Protein: CASSFFEGTYEQYF.